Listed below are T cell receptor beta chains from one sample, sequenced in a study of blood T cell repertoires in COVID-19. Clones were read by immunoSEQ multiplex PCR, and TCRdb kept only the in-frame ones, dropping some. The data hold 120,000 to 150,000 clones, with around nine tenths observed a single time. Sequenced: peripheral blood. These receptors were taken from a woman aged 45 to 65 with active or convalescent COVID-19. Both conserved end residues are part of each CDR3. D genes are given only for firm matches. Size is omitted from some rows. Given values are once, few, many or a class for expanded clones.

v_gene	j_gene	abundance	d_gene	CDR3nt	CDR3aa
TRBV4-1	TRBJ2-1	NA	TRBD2	TGCGCCAGCAGCCAAGTCCGGACGCGGGGGAATGAGCAGTTCTTC	CASSQVRTRGNEQFF
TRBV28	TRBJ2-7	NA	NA	TGTGCCAGCAGTCCGGTGGACAGCCATTTCTACGAGCAGTACTTC	CASSPVDSHFYEQYF
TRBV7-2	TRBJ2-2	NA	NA	TGTGCCAGCAGCCTGGGAGGCGTGGGCTCTAAGACCGGGGAGCTGTTTTTT	CASSLGGVGSKTGELFF
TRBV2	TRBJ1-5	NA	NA	TGTGCCAGCAAAGCACAGCTTAATCAGCCCCAGCATTTT	CASKAQLNQPQHF
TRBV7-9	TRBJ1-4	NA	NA	TGTGCCAGCAGCTCATATGAAACAGGTTGGGGCAATGAAAAACTGTTTTTT	CASSSYETGWGNEKLFF
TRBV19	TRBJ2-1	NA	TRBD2	TGTGCCAGTAGCCTAGCGGGGACCTCCTACAATGAGCAGTTCTTC	CASSLAGTSYNEQFF
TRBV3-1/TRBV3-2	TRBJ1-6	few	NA	TGTGCCAGCAGCCAGGCTACAGGGTCCAATAATTCACCCCTCCACTTT	CASSQATGSNNSPLHF
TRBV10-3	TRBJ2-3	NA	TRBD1	TGTGCCATCAGTGACGCCGGGACAGGGAGCACAGATACGCAGTATTTT	CAISDAGTGSTDTQYF
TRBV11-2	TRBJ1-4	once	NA	TGTGCCAGCAGCCCCCGGACAGCAACTAATGAAAAACTGTTTTTT	CASSPRTATNEKLFF
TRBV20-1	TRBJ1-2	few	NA	TGCAGTGCTAGTTCGGGGGGTGGAATTAATGGCTACACCTTC	CSASSGGGINGYTF
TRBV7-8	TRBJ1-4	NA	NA	TGTGCCAGCAGCTTGGGAGGCTTGGGAGAAAAACTGTTTTTT	CASSLGGLGEKLFF
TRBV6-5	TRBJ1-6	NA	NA	TGTGCCAGCAGCTCAGCGGGGGGTTCACCCCTCCACTTT	CASSSAGGSPLHF
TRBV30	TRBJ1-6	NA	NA	TGTGCCTGGAGTTCAACCCAGGGACTTCAATCACCCCTCCACTTT	CAWSSTQGLQSPLHF
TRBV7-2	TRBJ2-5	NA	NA	TGTGCCAGCAACTCCCCCTCGCAAGAGACCCAGTACTTC	CASNSPSQETQYF
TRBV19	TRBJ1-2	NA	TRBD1	TGTGCCAGTAGATGGGACAGACTTGGCTACACCTTC	CASRWDRLGYTF
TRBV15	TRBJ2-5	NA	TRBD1	TGTGCCACCAGCTCTCACACCGGGACAGAACAAGAGACCCAGTACTTC	CATSSHTGTEQETQYF
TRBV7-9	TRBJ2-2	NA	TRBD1	TGTGCCAGCAGCCCAACGACAGGGGGCGGTAACGGGGAGCTGTTTTTT	CASSPTTGGGNGELFF
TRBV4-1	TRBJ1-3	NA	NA	TGCGCCAGCAGCCCTCGCCCCCTTTGGGCAGGGGTCTCTGGAAACACCATATATTTT	CASSPRPLWAGVSGNTIYF
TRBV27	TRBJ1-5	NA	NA	TGTGCCAGCAGTTTAGACAGGACATATAGCAATCAGCCCCAGCATTTT	CASSLDRTYSNQPQHF
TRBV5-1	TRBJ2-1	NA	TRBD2	TGCGCCAGCAGCTTCTCGAGCGGGGGCCCCTACAATGAGCAGTTCTTC	CASSFSSGGPYNEQFF
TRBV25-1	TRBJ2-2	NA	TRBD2	TGTGCCAGCAGTGAAGGCCTCGGACTAGCAAACACCGGGGAGCTGTTTTTT	CASSEGLGLANTGELFF
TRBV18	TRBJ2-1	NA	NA	TGTGCCAGCTCATCATTTAACCGGGACTACAATGAGCAGTTCTTC	CASSSFNRDYNEQFF
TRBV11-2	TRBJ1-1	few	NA	TGTGCCAGCAGCTCCTGGGGCATGAACACTGAAGCTTTCTTT	CASSSWGMNTEAFF
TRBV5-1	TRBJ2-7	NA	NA	TGCGCCAGCAGCTTTGAGGTAGCGGCAAGCCGCGAGCAGTACTTC	CASSFEVAASREQYF
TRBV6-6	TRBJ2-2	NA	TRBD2	TGTGCCAGCAGTTACGGCGGGGGTTCCGGGACCGGGGAGCTGTTTTTT	CASSYGGGSGTGELFF
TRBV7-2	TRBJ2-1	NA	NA	TGTGCCAGCAGCCTAGATCCAGGCAACAGGGCGGCGCAGTTCTTC	CASSLDPGNRAAQFF
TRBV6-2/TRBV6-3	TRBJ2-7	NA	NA	TGTGCCAGCAGTCGTGTCGCAGGGGGAGGAGAGCAGTACTTC	CASSRVAGGGEQYF
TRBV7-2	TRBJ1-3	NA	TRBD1	TGTGCCAGCAGCCCACAGGGGTCTGGAAACACCATATATTTT	CASSPQGSGNTIYF
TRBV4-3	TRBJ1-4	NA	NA	TGCGCCAGCAGCCAAGATCGGTGGCAGGGAAAACTGTTTTTT	CASSQDRWQGKLFF
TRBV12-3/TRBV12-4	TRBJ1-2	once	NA	TGTGCCAGCAGCTTCGGACAGTTCTTTGGCTACACCTTC	CASSFGQFFGYTF
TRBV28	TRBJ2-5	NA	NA	TGTGCCAGCGAGGGGGAGGGTTGGAGAGAGACCCAGTACTTC	CASEGEGWRETQYF
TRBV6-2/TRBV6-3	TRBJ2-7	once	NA	TGTGCCAGCAGTCCAACTCGCATTACTACGAGGCAGTACTTC	CASSPTRITTRQYF
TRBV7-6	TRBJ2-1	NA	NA	TGTGCCAGCAGCTTAGTCGGCGGGGGCAACTACGCTGAGCAGTTCTTC	CASSLVGGGNYAEQFF
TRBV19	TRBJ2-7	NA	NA	TGTGCCAGTAGTATAACGTCTCAGGGGGGCTCCTACGAGCAGTACTTC	CASSITSQGGSYEQYF
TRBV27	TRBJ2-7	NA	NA	TGTGCCAGCAGCAAAGACAGCGCTCTCTACGAGCAGTACTTC	CASSKDSALYEQYF
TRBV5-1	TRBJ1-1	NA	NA	TGCGCCAGCAGCTTGGGTACAGGATCTGAAGCTTTCTTT	CASSLGTGSEAFF
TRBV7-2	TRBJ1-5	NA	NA	TGTGCCAGCAGCTCCCCCAGCCGGGGACAGCCCCAGCATTTT	CASSSPSRGQPQHF
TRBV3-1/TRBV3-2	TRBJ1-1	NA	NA	TGTGCCAGCAGCCAACCCCAGGAGAGACAGAAAAACACTGAAGCTTTCTTT	CASSQPQERQKNTEAFF
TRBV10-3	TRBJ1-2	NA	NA	TGTGCCATCAGTGAGAGGGCAGGGAACGACTATGGCTACACCTTC	CAISERAGNDYGYTF
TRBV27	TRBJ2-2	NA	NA	TGTGCCACTACCCCTACCCCAGGCCCCTACACCGGGGAGCTGTTTTTT	CATTPTPGPYTGELFF
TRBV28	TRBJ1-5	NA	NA	TGTGCCAGCAGGTTGACAGGAAACAATCAGCCCCAGCATTTT	CASRLTGNNQPQHF
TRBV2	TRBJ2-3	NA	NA	TGTGCCAGCAGTGAACTTACGGGGATGACAGATACGCAGTATTTT	CASSELTGMTDTQYF
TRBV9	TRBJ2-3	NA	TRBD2	TGTGCCAGCAGCTTTAGCGGGGGGGATACAGATACGCAGTATTTT	CASSFSGGDTDTQYF
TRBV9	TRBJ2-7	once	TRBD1	TGTGCCAGCAGCGAGGGACAGGGGACCTACGAGCAGTACTTC	CASSEGQGTYEQYF
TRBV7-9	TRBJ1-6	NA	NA	TGTGCCAGCAGCTTAGGTCTCGGGGGGAATTCACCCCTCCACTTT	CASSLGLGGNSPLHF
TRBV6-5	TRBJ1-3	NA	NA	TGTGCCAGCAGTTCCCCGGGTGGAAACACCATATATTTT	CASSSPGGNTIYF
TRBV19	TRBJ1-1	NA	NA	TGTGCCAGTAGTACTTTGGGCAGTAAGGCTTTCTTT	CASSTLGSKAFF
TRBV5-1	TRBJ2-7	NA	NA	TGCGCCAGCAGCCAAAACTCGGGGGAAACACCGGGCGAGCAGTACTTC	CASSQNSGETPGEQYF
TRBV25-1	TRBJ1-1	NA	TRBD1	TGTGCCAGCAGTTTAACAGGGGGCGAAACTGAAGCTTTCTTT	CASSLTGGETEAFF
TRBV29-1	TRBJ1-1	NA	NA	TGCAGCGTCCTGGACATTGCCCCCGAAACTTTCTTT	CSVLDIAPETFF
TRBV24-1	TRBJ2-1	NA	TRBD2	TGTGCCACCAGTGAAGTTAGCGGGAGCTCCTACAATGAGCAGTTCTTC	CATSEVSGSSYNEQFF
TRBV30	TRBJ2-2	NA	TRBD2	TGTGCCTGGAGGCGGCGGGGGGGCACCGGGGAGCTGTTTTTT	CAWRRRGGTGELFF
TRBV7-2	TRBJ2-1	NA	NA	TGTGCCAGCAGCTTAGCGGGGAAACAGGGTCACAATGAGCAGTTCTTC	CASSLAGKQGHNEQFF
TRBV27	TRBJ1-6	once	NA	TGTGCCAGCGCCCGTCAGGGATCCTATAATTCACCCCTCCACTTT	CASARQGSYNSPLHF